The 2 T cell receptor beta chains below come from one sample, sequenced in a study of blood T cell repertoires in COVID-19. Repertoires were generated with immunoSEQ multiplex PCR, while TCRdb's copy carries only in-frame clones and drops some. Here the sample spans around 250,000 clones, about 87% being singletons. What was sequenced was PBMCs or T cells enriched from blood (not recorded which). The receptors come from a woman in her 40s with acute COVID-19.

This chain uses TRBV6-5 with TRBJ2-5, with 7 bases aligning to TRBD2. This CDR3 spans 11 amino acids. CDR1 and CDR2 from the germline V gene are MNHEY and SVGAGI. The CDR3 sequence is CAGGGSETQYF. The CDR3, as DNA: TGTGCGGGGGGAGGGTCAGAGACCCAGTACTTC.

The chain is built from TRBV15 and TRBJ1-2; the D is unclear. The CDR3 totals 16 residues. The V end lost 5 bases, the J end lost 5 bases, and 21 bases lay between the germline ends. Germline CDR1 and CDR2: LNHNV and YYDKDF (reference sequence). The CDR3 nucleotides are TGTGCCACCAGCCCTCTCCCTGAACAGCACACGTATGGCTACACCTTC. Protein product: CATSPLPEQHTYGYTF.